This is a list of T cell receptor beta chains from one sample in a study of T cells in localized non-small cell lung cancer. Produced via immunoSEQ multiplex PCR; TCRdb's table is partial and in-frame only. This sample has 6,600 or so clones, with roughly 50% found just once. Sequenced here: lymph node tissue, sampled before any cancer treatment. All receptors come from a female donor of 60 years or more with stage I lung adenocarcinoma. The CDR3 runs from the conserved cysteine through the conserved F or W. D genes are given only for firm matches. Clone size is shown for a subset of rows, as once, few, many or a class of expanded clone.

J | V | D | size | CDR3 | DNA
TRBJ1-3 | TRBV30 | TRBD1 | . | CAWGTGLSGNTIYF | TGTGCCTGGGGGACAGGGTTATCCGGAAACACCATATATTTT
TRBJ2-5 | TRBV11-3 | . | few | CASSLYGGRGETQYF | TGTGCCAGCAGCTTATACGGGGGCAGGGGAGAGACCCAGTACTTC
TRBJ1-5 | TRBV11-3 | . | many | CASSLLGGNQPQHF | TGTGCCAGCAGCTTGTTAGGGGGTAATCAGCCCCAGCATTTT
TRBJ2-2 | TRBV19 | TRBD2 | . | CASSSRTSYDGELFF | TGTGCCAGTAGTTCGCGGACTAGCTACGACGGGGAGCTGTTTTTT
TRBJ2-1 | TRBV6-8 | . | . | CASSPRGDNNEQFF | TGTGCCAGCAGTCCCCGCGGGGACAACAATGAGCAGTTCTTC
TRBJ1-4 | TRBV1 | . | once | CASSHLGFNEKLFF | TGCGCCAGCAGCCACCTGGGGTTTAATGAAAAACTGTTTTTT
TRBJ1-2 | TRBV19 | . | once | CASSSGYDYGYTF | TGTGCCAGTAGTTCAGGGTACGACTATGGCTACACCTTC
TRBJ1-1 | TRBV6-8 | . | . | CASSEIGLSNTEAFF | TGTGCCAGCAGTGAGATCGGCCTTTCAAACACTGAAGCTTTCTTT
TRBJ1-1 | TRBV18 | . | . | CASSRGAVENTEAFF | TGTGCCAGCTCTCGTGGGGCAGTGGAAAACACTGAAGCTTTCTTT
TRBJ2-7 | TRBV9 | . | . | CASVMMEGGEQYF | TGTGCCAGCGTAATGATGGAGGGCGGCGAGCAGTACTTC
TRBJ1-1 | TRBV6-8 | TRBD1 | few | CASSPRGTVNTEAFF | TGTGCCAGCAGCCCTAGGGGGACAGTTAACACTGAAGCTTTCTTT
TRBJ2-2 | TRBV30 | . | . | CAWRPRTSTGELFF | TGTGCCTGGAGACCTAGGACGAGCACCGGGGAGCTGTTTTTT
TRBJ1-1 | TRBV18 | . | . | CASSPAEGTEAFF | TGTGCCAGCTCACCAGCGGAGGGGACTGAAGCTTTCTTT
TRBJ1-1 | TRBV10-3 | . | . | CASSEVAGLRAFF | TGTGCCAGCAGTGAGGTTGCGGGGTTACGGGCTTTCTTT
TRBJ2-7 | TRBV18 | . | . | CASSPKAEEGEQYF | TGTGCCAGCTCCCCCAAGGCAGAAGAAGGCGAGCAGTACTTC
TRBJ2-7 | TRBV9 | TRBD1 | . | CASSAGTGYEQYF | TGTGCCAGCAGCGCTGGGACAGGGTACGAGCAGTACTTC
TRBJ1-2 | TRBV14 | TRBD1 | once | CASSLYSGTGDGYTF | TGTGCCAGCAGCCTTTATTCCGGGACAGGGGATGGCTACACCTTC
TRBJ2-1 | TRBV15 | . | . | CATSRSVVRGNEQFF | TGTGCCACCAGCAGGAGCGTCGTTCGAGGTAATGAGCAGTTCTTC
TRBJ1-2 | TRBV29-1 | TRBD1 | . | CSVPTGELYGYTF | TGCAGCGTTCCTACAGGGGAGCTCTATGGCTACACCTTC
TRBJ2-7 | TRBV7-5 | . | few | CASSLASRGRVEQYF | TGTGCCAGCAGCTTAGCCTCTAGGGGGCGGGTTGAGCAGTACTTC
TRBJ1-2 | TRBV6-8 | . | few | CASSYGGLDYGYTF | TGTGCCAGCAGTTACGGGGGGCTGGACTATGGCTACACCTTC
TRBJ1-3 | TRBV11-3 | TRBD1 | few | CASSLPGQGSGNTIYF | TGTGCCAGCAGTTTACCGGGACAGGGGAGTGGAAACACCATATATTTT
TRBJ2-4 | TRBV15 | . | . | CATSRKGNSIARGIQYF | TGTGCCACCAGCAGGAAAGGGAATTCGATAGCCAGGGGCATTCAGTACTTC
TRBJ1-3 | TRBV1 | . | . | CASSQVTSNHIYF | TGCGCCAGCAGCCAAGTGACTTCCAATCACATATATTTT
TRBJ1-1 | TRBV19 | . | . | CASSIQGRGTEAFF | TGTGCCAGTAGTATACAGGGCCGTGGCACTGAAGCTTTCTTT
TRBJ2-6 | TRBV19 | . | . | CASKAASGANVLTF | TGTGCCAGTAAGGCCGCCTCTGGGGCCAACGTCCTGACTTTC
TRBJ2-1 | TRBV2 | . | few | CASTRGARINEQFF | TGTGCCAGCACCCGGGGGGCCAGAATCAATGAGCAGTTCTTC
TRBJ2-7 | TRBV25-1 | TRBD2 | . | CASSEFVSGLAAHEQYF | TGTGCCAGCAGTGAATTTGTAAGTGGACTAGCGGCCCACGAGCAGTACTTC
TRBJ2-1 | TRBV19 | TRBD1 | . | CASSANRGNEQFF | TGTGCCAGTAGTGCAAACAGGGGAAATGAGCAGTTCTTC
TRBJ1-3 | TRBV19 | . | . | CASSSTGGVGNTIYF | TGTGCCAGTAGTAGCACAGGCGGCGTTGGAAACACCATATATTTT
TRBJ1-1 | TRBV29-1 | . | . | CSVEVWQTLTPGTEAFF | TGCAGCGTTGAGGTATGGCAAACGCTTACCCCGGGGACTGAAGCTTTCTTT
TRBJ2-6 | TRBV28 | . | . | CASSGTGAGANVLTF | TGTGCCAGCAGTGGAACGGGGGCCGGGGCCAACGTCCTGACTTTC
TRBJ2-2 | TRBV6-8 | TRBD2 | few | CASQKKSGGTGELFF | TGTGCCAGCCAGAAAAAAAGCGGGGGCACCGGGGAGCTGTTTTTT
TRBJ1-1 | TRBV6-8 | . | . | CASSYRGNTEAFF | TGTGCCAGCAGTTACAGGGGCAACACTGAAGCTTTCTTT
TRBJ1-2 | TRBV30 | . | . | CAWSDGFVSYGYTF | TGTGCCTGGAGTGATGGTTTTGTCAGTTATGGCTACACCTTC
TRBJ2-3 | TRBV9 | . | . | CASSVGATGLDTQYF | TGTGCCAGCAGCGTAGGAGCGACAGGCCTAGATACGCAGTATTTT
TRBJ1-1 | TRBV14 | . | . | CASSPTGWHTEAFF | TGTGCCAGCAGCCCAACAGGGTGGCACACTGAAGCTTTCTTT
TRBJ1-1 | TRBV30 | TRBD1 | . | CAWSRGPGQREAFF | TGTGCCTGGAGTAGGGGTCCGGGACAGCGAGAAGCTTTCTTT
TRBJ2-5 | TRBV9 | . | . | CASSEIQETQYF | TGTGCCAGCAGTGAAATCCAAGAGACCCAGTACTTC
TRBJ2-1 | TRBV18 | . | once | CASSPQELSYNEQFF | TGTGCCAGCTCACCACAGGAATTGTCCTACAATGAGCAGTTCTTC
TRBJ1-1 | TRBV30 | . | . | CAWSGTLTEAFF | TGTGCCTGGAGTGGGACGTTAACTGAAGCTTTCTTT
TRBJ1-1 | TRBV6-7 | . | . | CASKKGSEAFF | TGTGCCAGCAAGAAAGGTTCTGAAGCTTTCTTT